The T cell receptor beta chain described here comes from a study of blood T cell repertoires in COVID-19. Study context: The United States, Italy and Spain were the sources of the acute and convalescent COVID-19 samples. Nucleic acid was either cDNA or gDNA, and it came from T cells, B-cell-depleted T cells, or PBMCs.

This table comes from immunoSEQ multiplex PCR, and its TCRdb copy is limited to in-frame clones, with some not included. The table records some 97,000 clones, roughly 92% of them present only once. The material sequenced was peripheral blood. The TCR comes from a man aged 65-85 years with acute or convalescent COVID-19.

The CDR3 protein is CARTTGVHYNEQFF. In nucleotides, the CDR3 is TGTGCCAGAACGACAGGGGTCCACTACAATGAGCAGTTCTTC. The chain joins TRBV21-1 to TRBJ2-1; TRBD1, the table's D call, was not compared with the DNA. TRBV21-1 is a listed pseudogene. The CDR3 is 14 residues long.